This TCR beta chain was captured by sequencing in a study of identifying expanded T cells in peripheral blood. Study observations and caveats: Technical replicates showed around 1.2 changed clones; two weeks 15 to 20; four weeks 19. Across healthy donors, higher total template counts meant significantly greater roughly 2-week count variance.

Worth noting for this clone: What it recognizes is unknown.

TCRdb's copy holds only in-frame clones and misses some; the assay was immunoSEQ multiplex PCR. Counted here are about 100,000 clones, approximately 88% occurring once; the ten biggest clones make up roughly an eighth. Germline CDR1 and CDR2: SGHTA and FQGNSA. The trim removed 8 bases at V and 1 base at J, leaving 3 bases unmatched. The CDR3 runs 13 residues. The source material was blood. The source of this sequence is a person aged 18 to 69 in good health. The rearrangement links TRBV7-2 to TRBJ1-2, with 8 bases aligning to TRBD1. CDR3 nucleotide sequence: TGTGCCAGCGGAGACAGGGGTAACTATGGCTACACCTTC. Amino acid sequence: CASGDRGNYGYTF.